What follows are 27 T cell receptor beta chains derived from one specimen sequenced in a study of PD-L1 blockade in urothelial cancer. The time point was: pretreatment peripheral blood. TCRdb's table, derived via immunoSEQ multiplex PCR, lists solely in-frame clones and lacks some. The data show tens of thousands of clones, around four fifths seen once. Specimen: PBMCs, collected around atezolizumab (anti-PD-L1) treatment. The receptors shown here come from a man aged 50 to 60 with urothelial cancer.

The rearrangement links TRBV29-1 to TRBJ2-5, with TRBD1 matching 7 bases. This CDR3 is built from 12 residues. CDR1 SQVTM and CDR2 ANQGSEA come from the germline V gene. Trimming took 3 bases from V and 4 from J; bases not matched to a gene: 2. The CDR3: CSVETGIETQYF. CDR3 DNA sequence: TGCAGCGTTGAGACAGGGATAGAGACCCAGTACTTC.

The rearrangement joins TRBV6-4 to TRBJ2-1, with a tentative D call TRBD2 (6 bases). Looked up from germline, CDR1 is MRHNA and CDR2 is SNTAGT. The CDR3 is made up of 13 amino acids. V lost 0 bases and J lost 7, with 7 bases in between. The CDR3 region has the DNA TGTGCCAGCAGTGACTCGGGGGGAAATGAGCAGTTCTTC. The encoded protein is CASSDSGGNEQFF.

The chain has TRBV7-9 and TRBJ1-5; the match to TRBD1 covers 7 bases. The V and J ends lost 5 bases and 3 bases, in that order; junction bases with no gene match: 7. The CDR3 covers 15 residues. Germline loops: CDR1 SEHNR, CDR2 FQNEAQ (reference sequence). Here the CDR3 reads CASSPGQAFNQPQHF. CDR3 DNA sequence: TGTGCCAGCAGCCCCGGACAGGCCTTCAATCAGCCCCAGCATTTT.

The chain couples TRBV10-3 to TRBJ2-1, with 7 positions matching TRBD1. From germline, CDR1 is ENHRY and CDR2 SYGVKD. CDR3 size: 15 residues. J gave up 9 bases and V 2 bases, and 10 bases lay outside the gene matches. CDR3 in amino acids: CAISETSTGSREQFF. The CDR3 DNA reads TGTGCCATCAGTGAGACTTCGACAGGGTCCCGTGAGCAGTTCTTC.

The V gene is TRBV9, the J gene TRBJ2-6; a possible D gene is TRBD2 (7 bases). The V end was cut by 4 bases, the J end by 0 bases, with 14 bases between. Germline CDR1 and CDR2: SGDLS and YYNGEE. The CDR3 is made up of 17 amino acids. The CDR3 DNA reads TGTGCCAGCAGCTTTGGGGCGGGGGCCTCTGGGGCCAACGTCCTGACTTTC. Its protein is CASSFGAGASGANVLTF.

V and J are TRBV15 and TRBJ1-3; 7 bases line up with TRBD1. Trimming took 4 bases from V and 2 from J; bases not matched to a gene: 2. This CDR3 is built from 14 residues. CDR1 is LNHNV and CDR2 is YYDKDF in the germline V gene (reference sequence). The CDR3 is CATSTTGTGNTIYF. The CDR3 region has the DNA TGTGCCACCAGCACGACAGGGACTGGAAACACCATATATTTT.

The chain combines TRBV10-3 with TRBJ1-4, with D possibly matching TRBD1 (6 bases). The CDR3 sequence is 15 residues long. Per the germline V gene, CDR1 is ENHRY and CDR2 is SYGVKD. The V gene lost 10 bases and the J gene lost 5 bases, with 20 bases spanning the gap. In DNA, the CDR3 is TGTGCCACCCACTCCGGACAGAGCGGCAATGAAAAACTGTTTTTT. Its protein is CATHSGQSGNEKLFF.

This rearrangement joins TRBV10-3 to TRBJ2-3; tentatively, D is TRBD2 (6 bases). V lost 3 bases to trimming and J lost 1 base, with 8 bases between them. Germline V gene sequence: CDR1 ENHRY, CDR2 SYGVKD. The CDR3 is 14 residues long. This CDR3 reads CAISDGGGTDTQYF. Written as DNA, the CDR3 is TGTGCCATCAGTGACGGCGGGGGCACAGATACGCAGTATTTT.

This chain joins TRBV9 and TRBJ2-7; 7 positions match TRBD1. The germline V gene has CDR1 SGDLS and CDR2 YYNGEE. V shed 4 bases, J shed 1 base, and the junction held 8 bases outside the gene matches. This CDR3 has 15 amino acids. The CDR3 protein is CASSSGTDYSYEQYF. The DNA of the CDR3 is TGTGCCAGCAGCTCCGGGACAGACTATTCCTACGAGCAGTACTTC.

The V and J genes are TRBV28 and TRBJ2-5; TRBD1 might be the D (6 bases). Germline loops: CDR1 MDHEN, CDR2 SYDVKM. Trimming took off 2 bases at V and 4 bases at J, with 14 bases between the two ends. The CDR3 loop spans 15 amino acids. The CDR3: CASSLRQGKIETQYF. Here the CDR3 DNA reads TGTGCCAGCAGTTTAAGGCAGGGGAAGATAGAGACCCAGTACTTC.

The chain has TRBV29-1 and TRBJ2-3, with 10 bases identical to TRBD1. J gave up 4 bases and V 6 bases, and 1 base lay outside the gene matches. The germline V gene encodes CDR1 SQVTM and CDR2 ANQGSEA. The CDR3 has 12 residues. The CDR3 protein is CSVTGGSDTQYF. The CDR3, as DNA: TGCAGCGTGACAGGGGGCTCAGATACGCAGTATTTT.

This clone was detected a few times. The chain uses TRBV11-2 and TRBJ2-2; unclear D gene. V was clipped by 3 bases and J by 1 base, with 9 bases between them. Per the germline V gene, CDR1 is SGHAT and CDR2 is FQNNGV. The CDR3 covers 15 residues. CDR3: CASSFISENTGELFF. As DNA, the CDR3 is TGTGCCAGCAGCTTTATTTCAGAGAACACCGGGGAGCTGTTTTTT.

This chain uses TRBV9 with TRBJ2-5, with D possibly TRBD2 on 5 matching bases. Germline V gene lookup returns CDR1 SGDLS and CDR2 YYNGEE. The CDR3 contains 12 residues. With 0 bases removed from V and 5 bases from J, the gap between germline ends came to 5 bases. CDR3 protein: CASSVGEETQYF. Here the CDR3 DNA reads TGTGCCAGCAGCGTAGGGGAGGAGACCCAGTACTTC.

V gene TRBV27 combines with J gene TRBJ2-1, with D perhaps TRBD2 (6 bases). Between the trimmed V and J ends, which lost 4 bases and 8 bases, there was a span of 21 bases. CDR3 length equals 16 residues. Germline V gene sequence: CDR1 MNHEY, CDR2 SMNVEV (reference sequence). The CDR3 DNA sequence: TGTGCCAGCAGTTACCTTTCCGCGGGAACGTCCCATGAGCAGTTCTTC. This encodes CASSYLSAGTSHEQFF.

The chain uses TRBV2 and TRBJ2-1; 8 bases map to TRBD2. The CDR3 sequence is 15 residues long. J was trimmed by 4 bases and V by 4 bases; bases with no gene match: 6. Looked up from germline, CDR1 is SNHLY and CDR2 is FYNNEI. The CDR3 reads CASSAQTSEYNEQFF. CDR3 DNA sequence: TGTGCCAGCAGTGCTCAGACTAGCGAATACAATGAGCAGTTCTTC.

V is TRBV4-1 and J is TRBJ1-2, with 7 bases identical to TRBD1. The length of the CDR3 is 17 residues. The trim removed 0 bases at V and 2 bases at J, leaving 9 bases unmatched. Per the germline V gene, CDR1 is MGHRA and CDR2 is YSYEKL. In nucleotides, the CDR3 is TGCGCCAGCAGCCAAGATCAAGACTCGGGACAGAACTATGGCTACACCTTC. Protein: CASSQDQDSGQNYGYTF.

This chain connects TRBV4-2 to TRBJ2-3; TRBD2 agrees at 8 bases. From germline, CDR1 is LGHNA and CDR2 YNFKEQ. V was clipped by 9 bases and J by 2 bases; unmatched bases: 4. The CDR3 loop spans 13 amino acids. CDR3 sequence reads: CASRLAHTDTQYF. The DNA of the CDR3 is TGTGCCAGTCGACTAGCGCACACAGATACGCAGTATTTT.

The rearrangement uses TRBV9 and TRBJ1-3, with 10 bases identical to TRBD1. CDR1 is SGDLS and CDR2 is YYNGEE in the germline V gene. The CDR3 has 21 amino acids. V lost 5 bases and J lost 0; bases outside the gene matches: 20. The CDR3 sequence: CASSERGGQGSEIFSGNTIYF. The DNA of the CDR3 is TGTGCCAGCAGTGAAAGGGGGGGACAGGGGTCCGAAATATTCTCTGGAAACACCATATATTTT.

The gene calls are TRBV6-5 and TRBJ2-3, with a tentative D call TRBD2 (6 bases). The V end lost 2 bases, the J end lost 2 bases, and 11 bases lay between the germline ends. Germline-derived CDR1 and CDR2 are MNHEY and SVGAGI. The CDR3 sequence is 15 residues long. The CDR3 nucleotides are TGTGCCAGCAGTTACGGGGACTTCCTCACAGATACGCAGTATTTT. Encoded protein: CASSYGDFLTDTQYF.

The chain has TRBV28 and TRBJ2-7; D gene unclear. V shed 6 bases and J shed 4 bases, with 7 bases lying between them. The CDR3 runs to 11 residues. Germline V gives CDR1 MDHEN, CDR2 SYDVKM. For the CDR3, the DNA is TGTGCCAGCAGCCAAAAATACGAGCAGTACTTC. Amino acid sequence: CASSQKYEQYF.

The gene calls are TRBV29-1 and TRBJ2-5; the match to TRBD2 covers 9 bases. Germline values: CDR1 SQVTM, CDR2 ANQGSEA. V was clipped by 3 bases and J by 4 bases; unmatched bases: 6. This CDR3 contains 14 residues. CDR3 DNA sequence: TGCAGCGTTGATATAGCGGGGGCTGGAGAGACCCAGTACTTC. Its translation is CSVDIAGAGETQYF.

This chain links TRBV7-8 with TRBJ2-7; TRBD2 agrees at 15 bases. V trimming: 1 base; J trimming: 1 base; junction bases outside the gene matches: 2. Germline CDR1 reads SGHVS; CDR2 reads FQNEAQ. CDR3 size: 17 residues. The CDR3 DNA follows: TGTGCCAGCAGCTTAGGGACTAGCGGGAGGGGATCCTACGAGCAGTACTTC. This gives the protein CASSLGTSGRGSYEQYF.

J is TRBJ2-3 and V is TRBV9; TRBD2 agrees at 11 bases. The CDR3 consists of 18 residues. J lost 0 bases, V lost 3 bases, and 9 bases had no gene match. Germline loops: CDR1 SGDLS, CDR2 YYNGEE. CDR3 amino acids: CASSAGVAGGMSTDTQYF. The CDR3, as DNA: TGTGCCAGCAGCGCCGGGGTAGCGGGGGGGATGAGCACAGATACGCAGTATTTT.

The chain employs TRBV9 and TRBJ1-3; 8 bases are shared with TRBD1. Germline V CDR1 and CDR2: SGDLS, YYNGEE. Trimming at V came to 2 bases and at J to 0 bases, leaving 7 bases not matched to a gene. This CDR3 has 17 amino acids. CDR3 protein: CASSVGQEIFSGNTIYF. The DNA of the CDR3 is TGTGCCAGCAGCGTGGGACAGGAGATTTTCTCTGGAAACACCATATATTTT.

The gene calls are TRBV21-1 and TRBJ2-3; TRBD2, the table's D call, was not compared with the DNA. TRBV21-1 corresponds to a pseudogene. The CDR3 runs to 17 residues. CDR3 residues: CASSKEGGLADTDTQYF. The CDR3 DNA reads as TGTGCCAGCAGCAAAGAAGGGGGACTAGCGGACACAGATACGCAGTATTTT.

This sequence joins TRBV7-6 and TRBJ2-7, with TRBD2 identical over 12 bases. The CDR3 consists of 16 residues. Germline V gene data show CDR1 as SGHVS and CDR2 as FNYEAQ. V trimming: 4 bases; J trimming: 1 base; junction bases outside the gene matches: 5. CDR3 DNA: TGTGCCAGCAGCTCCGGACTAGCGGGGCCTTCCTACGAGCAGTACTTC. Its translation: CASSSGLAGPSYEQYF.

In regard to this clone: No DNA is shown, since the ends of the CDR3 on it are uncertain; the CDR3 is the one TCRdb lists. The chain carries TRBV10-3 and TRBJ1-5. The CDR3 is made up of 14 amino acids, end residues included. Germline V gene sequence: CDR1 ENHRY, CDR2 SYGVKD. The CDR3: CAISSSGGNQPQHF.